This T cell receptor (beta chain) comes out of a study of CD8+CD57+ T cells in acquired aplastic anemia. Study-wide results and caveats: The study found no significant CD8+ Simpson's diversity difference between patients and controls. Patients and controls shared about 30 CD8+ CDR3 sequences.

Selection for sequencing was limited to patients who had shown CD8+CD57+ cell expansion by flow cytometry. With regard to this clonotype: Antigen: not known.

Genomic DNA templated the TCR beta VDJ and CDR3 profiling. TCRdb re-analysed the reads in MiXCR, keeping a single row per CDR3 protein. Of roughly 290,000 distinct CDR3 sequences in the sample, 45% to 65% were seen once. Trimming left V 5 bases short and J 6 bases short, with 8 bases between. The length of the CDR3 is 12 residues. Germline V lookup: CDR1 MGHDK, CDR2 SYGVNS. The chain combines TRBV25-1 with TRBJ1-5; tentative D call: TRBD1 (5 bases). The TCR sequence derives from a human donor with aplastic anemia. Sample: sorted CD4+, CD8+, or CD8+CD57+ T cells (not recorded which) from PBMCs. CDR3 coding DNA: TGTGCCAGCAGTTCTACAGGTCAGCCCCAGCATTTT. Protein sequence: CASSSTGQPQHF.